This T cell receptor (beta chain) stems from a study of blood T cell repertoires in COVID-19. Looking at the study overall: Nucleic acid was either cDNA or gDNA, and it came from T cells, B-cell-depleted T cells, or PBMCs.

V lost 4 bases to trimming and J lost 5 bases; unmatched junction nucleotides: 5. The CDR3 extends over 13 amino acids. CDR1 is SGHTS and CDR2 is YDEGEE in the germline V gene. Data came from immunoSEQ multiplex PCR; TCRdb stores just in-frame clones and leaves some out. The sample consists of 200,000 or so clones, 80% to 85% of them appearing once. This sequence joins TRBV5-8 and TRBJ2-7; TRBD1 agrees at 8 bases. Material: peripheral blood. The TCR was taken from a woman between 25 and 40 years old who had recovered from COVID-19. Written as DNA, the CDR3 is TGTGCCAGCAGCCCTACGACAGGGGACGAGCAGTACTTC. Protein product: CASSPTTGDEQYF.